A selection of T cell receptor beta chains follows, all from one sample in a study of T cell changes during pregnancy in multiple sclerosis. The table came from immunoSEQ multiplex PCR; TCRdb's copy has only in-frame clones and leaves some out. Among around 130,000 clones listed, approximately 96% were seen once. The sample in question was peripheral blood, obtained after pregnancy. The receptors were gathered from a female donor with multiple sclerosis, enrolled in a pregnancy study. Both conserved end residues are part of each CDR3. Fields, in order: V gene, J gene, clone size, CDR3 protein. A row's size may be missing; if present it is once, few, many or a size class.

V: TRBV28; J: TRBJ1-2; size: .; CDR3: CASRTPINHGYTF
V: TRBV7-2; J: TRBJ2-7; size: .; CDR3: CASSLVGGRGLEEQYF
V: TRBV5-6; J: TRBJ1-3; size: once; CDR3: CASSRGGTDVSTIYF
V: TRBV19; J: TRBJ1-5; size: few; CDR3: CASRYREGITQPQHF
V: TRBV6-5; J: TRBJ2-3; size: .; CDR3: CASRTSVRTDTQYF
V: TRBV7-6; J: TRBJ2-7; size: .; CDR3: CASSSVAGGPSDEQYF
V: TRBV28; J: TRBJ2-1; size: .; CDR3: CASSLVDRSSYNEQFF
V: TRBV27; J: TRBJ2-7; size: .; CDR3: CASSWSSDKDYEQYF
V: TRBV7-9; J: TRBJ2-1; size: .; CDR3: CASSLALAAHNEQFF
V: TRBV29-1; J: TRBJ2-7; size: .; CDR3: CSVEVVGTSGYYEQYF
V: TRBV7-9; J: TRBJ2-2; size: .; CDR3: CASSPSGSTGELFF
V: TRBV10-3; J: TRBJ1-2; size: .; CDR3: CAISANRGTYGYTF
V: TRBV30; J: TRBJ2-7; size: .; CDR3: CAWSPGGTYEQYF
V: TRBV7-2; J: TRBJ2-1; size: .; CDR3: CASSFKVLDRGLYNEQFF
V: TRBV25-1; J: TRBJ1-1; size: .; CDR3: CASGGWDRGHEAFF
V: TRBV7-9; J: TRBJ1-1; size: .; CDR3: CASSLTGVNTEAFF
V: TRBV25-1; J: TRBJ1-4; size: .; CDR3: CASSDARKLFF
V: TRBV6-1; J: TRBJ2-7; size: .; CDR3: CASSEMPGTYEQYF
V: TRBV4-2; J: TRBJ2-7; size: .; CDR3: CASSQATGGYEQYF
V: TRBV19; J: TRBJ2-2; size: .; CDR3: CASSLASGELFF
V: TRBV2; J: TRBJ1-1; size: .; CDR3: CASSSRTGTEAFF
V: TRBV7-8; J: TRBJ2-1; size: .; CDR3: CASSLGAQGSDEQFF
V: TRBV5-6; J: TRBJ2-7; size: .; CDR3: CASSLVFQYEQYF
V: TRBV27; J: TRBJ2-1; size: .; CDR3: CASSLSGRKTSGSEGEQFF
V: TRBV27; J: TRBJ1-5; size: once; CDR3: CASSSNTGSGAQHF
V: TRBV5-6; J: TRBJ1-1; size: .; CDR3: CASSLDVAAEAFF
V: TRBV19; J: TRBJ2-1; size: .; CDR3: CASSLARGDEQFF
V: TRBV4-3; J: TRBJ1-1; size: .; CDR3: CASTMKSGDTEAFF
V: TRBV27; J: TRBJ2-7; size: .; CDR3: CASKGGGRAHEQYF
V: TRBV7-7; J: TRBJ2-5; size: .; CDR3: CASSFTHLVETQYF
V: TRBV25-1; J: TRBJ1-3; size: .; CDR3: CASSEWAGGVSGNTIYF
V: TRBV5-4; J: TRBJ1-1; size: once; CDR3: CASSLLQGSGTEAFF
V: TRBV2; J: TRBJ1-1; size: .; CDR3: CASREKAAFF
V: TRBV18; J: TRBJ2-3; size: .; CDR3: CASSLSTMGGDTQYF
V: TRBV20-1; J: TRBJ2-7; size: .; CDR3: CSATRLAEYF
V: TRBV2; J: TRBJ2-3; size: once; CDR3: CASSPYGTSGITDTQYF
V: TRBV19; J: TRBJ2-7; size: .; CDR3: CASSPLPPHRTGDEQYF
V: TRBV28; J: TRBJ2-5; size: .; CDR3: CASSLSQRGQETQYF
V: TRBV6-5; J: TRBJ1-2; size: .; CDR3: CASSYVAFGGGYTF
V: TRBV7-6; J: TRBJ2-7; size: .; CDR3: CASSSGTSYEQYF
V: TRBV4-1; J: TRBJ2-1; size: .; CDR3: CASSQPTGGNEQFF
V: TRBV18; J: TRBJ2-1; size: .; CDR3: CASSPLHLTSGRYNEQFF
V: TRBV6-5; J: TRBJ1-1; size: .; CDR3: CASSPWTVANTEAFF
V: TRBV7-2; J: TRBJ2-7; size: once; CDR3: CASSLVGGITYEQYF
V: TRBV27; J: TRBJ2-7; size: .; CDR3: CASSLSRGGFSYEQYF
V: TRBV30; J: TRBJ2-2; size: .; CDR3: CAWSSGTGELFF
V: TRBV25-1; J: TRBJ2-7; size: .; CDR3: CASSESDRLSYEQYF
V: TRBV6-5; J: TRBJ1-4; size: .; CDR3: CASRPAVTREKLFF
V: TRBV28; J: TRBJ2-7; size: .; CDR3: CASSLLSGQGSEQYF
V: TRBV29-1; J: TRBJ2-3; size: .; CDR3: CSVEGIAGTDTQYF
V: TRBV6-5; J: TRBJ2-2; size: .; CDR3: CATWATGELFF
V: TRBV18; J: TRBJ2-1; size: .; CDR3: CASSPSADYNEQFF
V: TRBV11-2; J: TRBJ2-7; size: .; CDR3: CASSPGQSYEQYF
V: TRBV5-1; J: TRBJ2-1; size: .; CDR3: CASSPGTSGRGGEFF
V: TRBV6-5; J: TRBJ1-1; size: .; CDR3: CASSYSARLMNTEAFF